This TCR beta chain stems from a study of shared clonotypes between healthy human individuals. Study-level information: The plates for each donor numbered three CD4 naive, three CD4 memory, two CD8 naive and one CD8 memory.

The assay ran at deep level. Each subset's genomic DNA was shared equally among a number of immunoSEQ plates. Clones were sequenced by immunoSEQ multiplex PCR, and TCRdb holds only the in-frame ones, with some missing. This sample carries 2 million to 2.5 million clones, about 94% of them seen once, and the ten largest clones take more than 0.1%. The CDR3 length is 17 residues. The V end lost 4 bases, the J end lost 0 bases, and 17 bases lay between the germline ends. The rearrangement uses TRBV5-3 and TRBJ1-3, with TRBD1 as a possible D gene (5 bases). TRBV5-3 is an open reading frame whose function is uncertain. This receptor was identified in a man between 18 and 29 years old in good health. Sequenced: naive CD4+ T cells sorted from blood. Subset described: CD45RA+ positively selected. The DNA of the CDR3 is TGTGCCAGAAGCAGACTTATGCAGGGTGACTCTGGAAACACCATATATTTT. Protein sequence: CARSRLMQGDSGNTIYF.